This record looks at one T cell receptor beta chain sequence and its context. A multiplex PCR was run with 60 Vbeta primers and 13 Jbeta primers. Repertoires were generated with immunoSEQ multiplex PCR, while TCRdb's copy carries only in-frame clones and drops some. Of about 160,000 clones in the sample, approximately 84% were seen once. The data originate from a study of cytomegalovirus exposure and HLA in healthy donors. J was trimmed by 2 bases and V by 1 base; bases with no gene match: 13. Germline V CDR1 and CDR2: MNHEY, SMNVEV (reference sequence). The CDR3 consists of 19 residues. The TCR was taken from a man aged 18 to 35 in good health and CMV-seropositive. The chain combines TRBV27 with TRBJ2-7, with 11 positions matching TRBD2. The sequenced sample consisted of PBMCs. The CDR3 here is CASSLLVASGGPLTYEQYF. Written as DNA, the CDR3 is TGTGCCAGCAGTTTATTGGTTGCTAGCGGGGGGCCATTAACCTACGAGCAGTACTTC.